The TCR beta chain described here comes from a study of beta chain features in type 1 diabetes (dated by TCRdb to between 2017 and 2018). Describing the broader study: No differences in mean age, gender distribution, total cell number or subset yield were found between patients and healthy donors. A total of just under 110,000,000 sorted cells were examined across all samples, and RNA yield correlated strongly with the number of cells per subset. In the study, recently diagnosed type 1 diabetes patients and matched healthy donors were compared on the TCRB repertoires of their sorted circulating CD4+ T cell subsets. Naive and central memory subsets were obtained from all 30 or so donors, but regulatory and stem cell-like memory subsets were isolated from only 8 patients and 8 healthy donors. The full study reports these points: At VDJ recombination sites, type 1 diabetes patients had fewer insertions and more deleted nucleotides, which implies abnormalities in thymic rearrangement. HLA sub-analyses involved small numbers of individuals, so any influence of HLA type on TCRB rearrangement remained unresolved. Type 1 diabetes patients showed a moderate but significant shortening of TCRB CDR3 length in all four CD4+ subsets. Shorter templates might be favored by PCR, yet because patient and control samples were amplified and corrected together, any such skew would affect both groups equally. Because cDNA rather than genomic DNA was sequenced, highly expressing activated cells could have been over-represented, although no difference in activation and CD3 levels was found between groups. Naive, central memory and regulatory TCRB repertoires appeared more similar among patients than among healthy donors.

The entire isolated RNA was reverse transcribed using the High Capacity cDNA Reverse Transcription Kit, and thus expressed TCRB transcripts were sequenced. Deep immunoSEQ sequencing was performed on naive, central memory and regulatory T cell samples, with an average of around 3.4 million total reads per sample. Sorted cells were lysed in RLT buffer, and RNA was extracted using DNase-treated RNeasy Micro or Mini kits according to cell number. Each cell subset was processed on its own to prevent cross-contamination, while patient and healthy donor samples were processed together. Using the immunoSEQ multiplex PCR, TCRB sequences were amplified from cDNA into 87-bp fragments spanning the CDR3 region. The amplicons were sequenced using the Illumina HiSeq platform. The original methods were these. PCR bias was corrected computationally using synthetic template baselines, and reads within Hamming distance 2 were collapsed, with unmergeable singletons discarded. Reads were aligned to IMGT to assign V, D and J genes, CDR3 length, and insertions or deletions at six rearrangement sites. Within each subset, clonotype counts were normalized to the number of sorted cells before true diversity and Gini coefficients were calculated with the tcR R package. The overlap coefficient, calculated on TCRB nucleotide sequences, was used to measure repertoire sharing. TCRdb carries this immuneACCESS record with in-frame sequences only. Its versions omit some clonotypes, under half of them owing to an unresolved V gene in the studies checked, with the rest unexplained. That table supplies the V and J calls and clone size; D and trimming were determined from the DNA. This sample comprises about 200,000 clones, approximately 10% of them detected only once. 1% to 1.5% of the sample is in the top ten clones.

Compared with germline, V lacks 0 bases and J lacks 6 bases; bases without a gene match: 3. Reading the germline V gene gives CDR1 SGHRS and CDR2 YFSETQ. The CDR3 runs 14 amino acids, cysteine and phenylalanine included. Here the CDR3 DNA is all that survives: 42 bases in frame from base 1. Comments on this clone: The antigen it binds to is not known. A much larger clone sits a single nucleotide away, making a read error possible.

Each donor gave one peripheral blood draw, roughly 110 mL on average, collected into heparinised tubes. Naive, central memory, regulatory and stem cell-like memory CD4+ T cells were sorted on a BD FACSAria II using a panel including CD45RO, CCR7, CD25, CD127, CD95 and CD27. All sorted populations exceeded 95% purity. PBMCs were isolated immediately by Lymphoprep density gradient centrifugation and stained directly without culture. So that batch effects would be minimized, each experiment stained and sorted samples in pairs, pairing one healthy donor with one patient. This TCR was sampled from a man aged 18 to 29 in good health. Rearrangement joined TRBV5-1 to TRBJ2-1; 7 of the junction bases match TRBD1. Sequencing input: central memory CD4+ T cells from blood. At the DNA level, the sequence is TGCGCCAGCAGCTTGGAGACAGGGAGCAATGAGCAGTTCTTC. This yields the protein CASSLETGSNEQFF.